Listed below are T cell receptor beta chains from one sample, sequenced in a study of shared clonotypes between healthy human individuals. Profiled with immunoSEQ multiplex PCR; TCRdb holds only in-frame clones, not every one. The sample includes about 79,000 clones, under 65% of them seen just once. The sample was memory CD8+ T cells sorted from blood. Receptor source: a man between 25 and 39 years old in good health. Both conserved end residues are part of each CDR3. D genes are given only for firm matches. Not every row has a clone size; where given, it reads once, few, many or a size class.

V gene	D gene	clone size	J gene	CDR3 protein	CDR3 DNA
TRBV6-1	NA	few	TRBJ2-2	CASSAGESGELFF	TGTGCCAGCAGCGCAGGGGAATCCGGGGAGCTGTTTTTT
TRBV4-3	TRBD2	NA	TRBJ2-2	CASSPAGTSTGELFF	TGCGCCAGCAGCCCTGCCGGGACTAGCACCGGGGAGCTGTTTTTT
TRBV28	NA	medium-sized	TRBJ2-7	CASSSTAYEQYF	TGTGCCAGCAGTTCAACAGCGTACGAGCAGTACTTC
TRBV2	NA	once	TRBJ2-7	CASTHRGSYEQYF	TGTGCCAGCACCCACCGGGGGTCCTACGAGCAGTACTTC
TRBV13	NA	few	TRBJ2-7	CASSPQSHYEQYF	TGTGCCAGCAGCCCACAGTCTCACTACGAGCAGTACTTC
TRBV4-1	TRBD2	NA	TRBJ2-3	CASSQESAGTSRTDTQYF	TGCGCCAGCAGCCAAGAAAGTGCCGGGACTAGCCGCACAGATACGCAGTATTTT
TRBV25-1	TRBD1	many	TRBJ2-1	CARPGQGDNEQFF	TGTGCCAGACCGGGACAGGGGGACAATGAGCAGTTCTTC
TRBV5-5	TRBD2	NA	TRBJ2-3	CASSLLGLASSTDTQYF	TGTGCCAGCAGCTTACTGGGACTAGCGTCTAGCACAGATACGCAGTATTTT
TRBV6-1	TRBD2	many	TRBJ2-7	CASSEGLAGSYEQYF	TGTGCCAGCAGTGAAGGACTAGCGGGCTCCTACGAGCAGTACTTC
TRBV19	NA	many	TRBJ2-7	CASSMGGPFSYEQYF	TGTGCCAGTAGTATGGGGGGGCCGTTCAGCTACGAGCAGTACTTC
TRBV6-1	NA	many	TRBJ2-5	CASSEARLDQETQYF	TGTGCCAGCAGCGAAGCGCGGCTAGACCAAGAGACCCAGTACTTC
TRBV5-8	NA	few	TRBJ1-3	CASSAGFTSEGTIYF	TGTGCCAGCAGCGCCGGATTTACAAGTGAGGGCACCATATATTTT
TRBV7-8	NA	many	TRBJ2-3	CASSPATAAHTDTQYF	TGTGCCAGCAGCCCCGCCACGGCCGCCCACACAGATACGCAGTATTTT
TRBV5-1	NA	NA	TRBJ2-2	CASKWGADTGELFF	TGCGCCAGCAAATGGGGGGCGGACACCGGGGAGCTGTTTTTT
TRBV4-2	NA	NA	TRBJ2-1	CASSQDSGLTKLF	TGTGCCAGCAGCCAAGATTCTGGGCTGACGAAGCTCTTC
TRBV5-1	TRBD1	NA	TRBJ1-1	CASSLGQGSSEAFF	TGCGCCAGCAGCCTTGGACAGGGGTCCTCTGAAGCTTTCTTT
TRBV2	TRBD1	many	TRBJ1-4	CASSDPGQRNEKLFF	TGTGCCAGCAGTGACCCGGGACAGCGAAATGAAAAACTGTTTTTT
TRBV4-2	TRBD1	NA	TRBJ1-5	CASSQDRLGNQPQHF	TGTGCCAGCAGCCAGGACAGGCTGGGCAATCAGCCCCAGCATTTT
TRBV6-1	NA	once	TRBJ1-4	CASSERRVSEKLFF	TGTGCCAGCAGTGAAAGGCGGGTTAGTGAAAAACTGTTTTTT
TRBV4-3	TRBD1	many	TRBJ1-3	CASSQGRGQVHSGNTIYF	TGCGCCAGCAGCCAAGGGAGAGGACAGGTTCACTCTGGAAACACCATATATTTT
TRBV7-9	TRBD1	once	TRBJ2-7	CASSPLGATGREDYEQYF	TGTGCCAGCAGTCCCCTAGGGGCGACAGGGCGAGAGGACTACGAGCAGTACTTC
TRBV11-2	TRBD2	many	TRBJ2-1	CASSLSSGSWYNEQFF	TGTGCCAGCAGCTTGTCTAGCGGGAGTTGGTACAATGAGCAGTTCTTC
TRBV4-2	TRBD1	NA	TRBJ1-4	CASSQDEGAVEKLFF	TGTGCCAGCAGCCAAGATGAGGGGGCGGTTGAAAAACTGTTTTTT